This TCR beta chain stems from a study of blood T cells in healthy people across ages. Turning to the study itself: Through template switching, about one barcoded beta molecule was captured per two T cells, as measured in model experiments.

Note on this clonotype: Its cognate antigen is unknown.

Whole-study results and caveats: PBMCs left unsorted prevented a conclusive naive versus antigen-experienced comparison.

CDR3 length equals 13 residues. The germline CDR1 and CDR2 sequences are SGHTA and FQGNSA. Trimming stripped 3 bases from V and 5 bases from J, with 10 bases between. For the second PCR, which ran for 7 to 11 cycles, a sample-barcoded 5' primer and a J-beta primer mix were used. TCRdb passed the 5' RACE reads through MiXCR, listing each CDR3 protein once. Of about 640,000 distinct CDR3 sequences listed, 58% are singletons. The chain joins TRBV7-2 to TRBJ2-5; a possible D gene is TRBD1 (5 bases). The sequencing sample was made of blood. The sequence was collected from a man between 60 and 75 years old in good health. The CDR3 loop reads CASSFQGRETQYF. The DNA for the CDR3 is TGTGCCAGCAGCTTCCAGGGCCGGGAGACCCAGTACTTC.